This T cell receptor beta chain was documented in a study of T cells in Graves' hyperthyroidism and ophthalmopathy (dated by TCRdb to between 2019 and 2020). For context, the study as a whole: Peripheral blood samples were taken at initial diagnosis, before any treatment was given. TCR V-J signatures able to tell the groups apart were searched for in a discovery cohort of about a hundred patients, of whom over 40 had Graves' ophthalmopathy and about 60 had stable Graves' hyperthyroidism. Prospective prediction of ophthalmopathy was tested in an independent validation cohort consisting of roughly 19 hyperthyroidism patients and more than 15 patients who later progressed to ophthalmopathy. For training and testing, the 100 or so patients in the discovery cohort were randomly divided in a 7:3 ratio. Thyroid tissue and blood T-cell repertoires from six Graves' hyperthyroidism patients were also compared in the study. After sampling, hyperthyroidism patients received methimazole starting at 30 mg daily, and ophthalmopathy patients received high-dose intravenous methylprednisolone. The paper describes TCR Vbeta CDR3 sequencing of some 130 peripheral blood samples, made up of approximately 40 ophthalmopathy patients, roughly 80 hyperthyroidism patients and 17 progressor patients.

What the research found in general, with its limitations: During validation, the model predicted progression to ophthalmopathy a median of about 6.5 months ahead of onset, with around 70% sensitivity and 72% to 80% specificity. In cross-validation, a model built on a 13 V-J signature told ophthalmopathy apart from stable hyperthyroidism with less than 90% sensitivity and about 81% specificity, and in testing the same model reached 80%/75%. Sample size was not statistically predetermined, and investigators were not blinded to group allocation. Blood samples also contained most of the expanded thyroid clonotypes (frequency above 0.001), which suggests that blood repertoires may reflect thyroid immune responses.

This clonotype was seen more than once but under ten times. The antigen this receptor binds is unknown. Base qualities are not at hand, and no much larger clone is one base apart. The TCR beta CDR3 regions were amplified from the RNA transcripts. A first-round RT-PCR of the TCR CDR3 used the HTBI primer set with the Qiagen OneStep RT-PCR kit. The libraries were constructed in a second round of multiplex PCR and then size-selected and purified. Paired-end sequencing of the libraries was performed with 100 bp reads on an Illumina HiSeq2000. In the authors' own workflow: SOAPnuke was used to process the raw data, removing reads that contained adapters or uncalled bases, had a mean Phred below 15, or lacked an exact match to the constant primer or identifier. COPE v1.2.5 was used to merge the high-quality paired reads, and each unique nucleotide sequence was defined as a clonotype. Clonotypes were aligned to IMGT TRBV, TRBD and TRBJ reference segments using MiTCR v1.1. The analysis was restricted to V-J combinations with a frequency above 0.0001, which together covered just over 99% of the repertoires. The TCS score was defined as the ratio of F50 (clonal expansion) to E x V (chaos), calculated using BLOSUM62-based TCRdist between CDR3 peptides within each V-J. Welch's t-statistics and random forest reduced roughly 500 V-J features to 13, which were used in a naive Bayes classifier (R e1071). TCRdb reprocessing: public reads trimmed at Q25 with fastp, clones called with MiXCR, in-frame beta chains kept. Rows merge per CDR3 protein into single entries with the most common DNA and genes. In this record, the V and J calls reflect TCRdb's handling and not the investigators' own analysis. The sample includes about 720,000 distinct CDR3 sequences, with approximately 16% observed a single time. The top ten hold approximately 8.4% of the sample.

The CDR3 covers 14 residues, taking in both the cysteine and the phenylalanine. The DNA shown is the 42-base CDR3, in frame from base 1. V is pared back by 8 bases and J by 5 bases, with 18 bases lying between the germline termini. Looking up the germline V gene yields CDR1 KGHSH and CDR2 LQKENI. A patient counted as having stable Graves' hyperthyroidism if no progression to ophthalmopathy occurred over 18 months of follow-up. The hyperthyroidism patients were between 18 and 65 years old and newly diagnosed, with a disease duration of less than 2 months. The study excluded patients with uncontrolled infections, other autoimmune diseases, pregnancy or lactation. Diagnoses were based on clinical symptoms, serum thyroxine and TRAb, thyroid ultrasound and orbital computed tomography. Ficoll-Paque density gradient centrifugation was used to isolate PBMCs from about 9.4 ml of fresh peripheral blood. Total RNA was extracted using Trizol reagent, and RNA quality was assessed on an Agilent 2100 Bioanalyzer.

The source is a man aged 18-30 years with Graves' hyperthyroidism. Sequencing was performed on blood. In this chain, TRBV18 is recombined with TRBJ1-1; confidence is insufficient to name the D gene. The nucleotides read TGTGCCAGCCATTACCAAGCGACCGGGACTGAAGCTTTCTTT. This is translated as CASHYQATGTEAFF.